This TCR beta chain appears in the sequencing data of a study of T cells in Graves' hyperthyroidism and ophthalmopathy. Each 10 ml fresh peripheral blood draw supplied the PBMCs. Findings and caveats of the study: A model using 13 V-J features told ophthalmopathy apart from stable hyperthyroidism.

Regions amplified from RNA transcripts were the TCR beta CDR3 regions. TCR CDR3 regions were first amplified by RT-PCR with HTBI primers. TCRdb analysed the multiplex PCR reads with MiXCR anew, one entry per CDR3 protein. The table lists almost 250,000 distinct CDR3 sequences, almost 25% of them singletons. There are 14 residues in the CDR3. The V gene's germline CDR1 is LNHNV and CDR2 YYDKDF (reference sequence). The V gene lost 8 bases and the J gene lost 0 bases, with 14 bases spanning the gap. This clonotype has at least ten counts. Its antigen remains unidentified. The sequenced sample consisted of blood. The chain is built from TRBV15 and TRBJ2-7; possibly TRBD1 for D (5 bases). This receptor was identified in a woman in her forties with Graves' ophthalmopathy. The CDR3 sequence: CATGLGESSYEQYF. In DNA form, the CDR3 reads TGTGCCACCGGTCTAGGGGAAAGCTCCTACGAGCAGTACTTC.